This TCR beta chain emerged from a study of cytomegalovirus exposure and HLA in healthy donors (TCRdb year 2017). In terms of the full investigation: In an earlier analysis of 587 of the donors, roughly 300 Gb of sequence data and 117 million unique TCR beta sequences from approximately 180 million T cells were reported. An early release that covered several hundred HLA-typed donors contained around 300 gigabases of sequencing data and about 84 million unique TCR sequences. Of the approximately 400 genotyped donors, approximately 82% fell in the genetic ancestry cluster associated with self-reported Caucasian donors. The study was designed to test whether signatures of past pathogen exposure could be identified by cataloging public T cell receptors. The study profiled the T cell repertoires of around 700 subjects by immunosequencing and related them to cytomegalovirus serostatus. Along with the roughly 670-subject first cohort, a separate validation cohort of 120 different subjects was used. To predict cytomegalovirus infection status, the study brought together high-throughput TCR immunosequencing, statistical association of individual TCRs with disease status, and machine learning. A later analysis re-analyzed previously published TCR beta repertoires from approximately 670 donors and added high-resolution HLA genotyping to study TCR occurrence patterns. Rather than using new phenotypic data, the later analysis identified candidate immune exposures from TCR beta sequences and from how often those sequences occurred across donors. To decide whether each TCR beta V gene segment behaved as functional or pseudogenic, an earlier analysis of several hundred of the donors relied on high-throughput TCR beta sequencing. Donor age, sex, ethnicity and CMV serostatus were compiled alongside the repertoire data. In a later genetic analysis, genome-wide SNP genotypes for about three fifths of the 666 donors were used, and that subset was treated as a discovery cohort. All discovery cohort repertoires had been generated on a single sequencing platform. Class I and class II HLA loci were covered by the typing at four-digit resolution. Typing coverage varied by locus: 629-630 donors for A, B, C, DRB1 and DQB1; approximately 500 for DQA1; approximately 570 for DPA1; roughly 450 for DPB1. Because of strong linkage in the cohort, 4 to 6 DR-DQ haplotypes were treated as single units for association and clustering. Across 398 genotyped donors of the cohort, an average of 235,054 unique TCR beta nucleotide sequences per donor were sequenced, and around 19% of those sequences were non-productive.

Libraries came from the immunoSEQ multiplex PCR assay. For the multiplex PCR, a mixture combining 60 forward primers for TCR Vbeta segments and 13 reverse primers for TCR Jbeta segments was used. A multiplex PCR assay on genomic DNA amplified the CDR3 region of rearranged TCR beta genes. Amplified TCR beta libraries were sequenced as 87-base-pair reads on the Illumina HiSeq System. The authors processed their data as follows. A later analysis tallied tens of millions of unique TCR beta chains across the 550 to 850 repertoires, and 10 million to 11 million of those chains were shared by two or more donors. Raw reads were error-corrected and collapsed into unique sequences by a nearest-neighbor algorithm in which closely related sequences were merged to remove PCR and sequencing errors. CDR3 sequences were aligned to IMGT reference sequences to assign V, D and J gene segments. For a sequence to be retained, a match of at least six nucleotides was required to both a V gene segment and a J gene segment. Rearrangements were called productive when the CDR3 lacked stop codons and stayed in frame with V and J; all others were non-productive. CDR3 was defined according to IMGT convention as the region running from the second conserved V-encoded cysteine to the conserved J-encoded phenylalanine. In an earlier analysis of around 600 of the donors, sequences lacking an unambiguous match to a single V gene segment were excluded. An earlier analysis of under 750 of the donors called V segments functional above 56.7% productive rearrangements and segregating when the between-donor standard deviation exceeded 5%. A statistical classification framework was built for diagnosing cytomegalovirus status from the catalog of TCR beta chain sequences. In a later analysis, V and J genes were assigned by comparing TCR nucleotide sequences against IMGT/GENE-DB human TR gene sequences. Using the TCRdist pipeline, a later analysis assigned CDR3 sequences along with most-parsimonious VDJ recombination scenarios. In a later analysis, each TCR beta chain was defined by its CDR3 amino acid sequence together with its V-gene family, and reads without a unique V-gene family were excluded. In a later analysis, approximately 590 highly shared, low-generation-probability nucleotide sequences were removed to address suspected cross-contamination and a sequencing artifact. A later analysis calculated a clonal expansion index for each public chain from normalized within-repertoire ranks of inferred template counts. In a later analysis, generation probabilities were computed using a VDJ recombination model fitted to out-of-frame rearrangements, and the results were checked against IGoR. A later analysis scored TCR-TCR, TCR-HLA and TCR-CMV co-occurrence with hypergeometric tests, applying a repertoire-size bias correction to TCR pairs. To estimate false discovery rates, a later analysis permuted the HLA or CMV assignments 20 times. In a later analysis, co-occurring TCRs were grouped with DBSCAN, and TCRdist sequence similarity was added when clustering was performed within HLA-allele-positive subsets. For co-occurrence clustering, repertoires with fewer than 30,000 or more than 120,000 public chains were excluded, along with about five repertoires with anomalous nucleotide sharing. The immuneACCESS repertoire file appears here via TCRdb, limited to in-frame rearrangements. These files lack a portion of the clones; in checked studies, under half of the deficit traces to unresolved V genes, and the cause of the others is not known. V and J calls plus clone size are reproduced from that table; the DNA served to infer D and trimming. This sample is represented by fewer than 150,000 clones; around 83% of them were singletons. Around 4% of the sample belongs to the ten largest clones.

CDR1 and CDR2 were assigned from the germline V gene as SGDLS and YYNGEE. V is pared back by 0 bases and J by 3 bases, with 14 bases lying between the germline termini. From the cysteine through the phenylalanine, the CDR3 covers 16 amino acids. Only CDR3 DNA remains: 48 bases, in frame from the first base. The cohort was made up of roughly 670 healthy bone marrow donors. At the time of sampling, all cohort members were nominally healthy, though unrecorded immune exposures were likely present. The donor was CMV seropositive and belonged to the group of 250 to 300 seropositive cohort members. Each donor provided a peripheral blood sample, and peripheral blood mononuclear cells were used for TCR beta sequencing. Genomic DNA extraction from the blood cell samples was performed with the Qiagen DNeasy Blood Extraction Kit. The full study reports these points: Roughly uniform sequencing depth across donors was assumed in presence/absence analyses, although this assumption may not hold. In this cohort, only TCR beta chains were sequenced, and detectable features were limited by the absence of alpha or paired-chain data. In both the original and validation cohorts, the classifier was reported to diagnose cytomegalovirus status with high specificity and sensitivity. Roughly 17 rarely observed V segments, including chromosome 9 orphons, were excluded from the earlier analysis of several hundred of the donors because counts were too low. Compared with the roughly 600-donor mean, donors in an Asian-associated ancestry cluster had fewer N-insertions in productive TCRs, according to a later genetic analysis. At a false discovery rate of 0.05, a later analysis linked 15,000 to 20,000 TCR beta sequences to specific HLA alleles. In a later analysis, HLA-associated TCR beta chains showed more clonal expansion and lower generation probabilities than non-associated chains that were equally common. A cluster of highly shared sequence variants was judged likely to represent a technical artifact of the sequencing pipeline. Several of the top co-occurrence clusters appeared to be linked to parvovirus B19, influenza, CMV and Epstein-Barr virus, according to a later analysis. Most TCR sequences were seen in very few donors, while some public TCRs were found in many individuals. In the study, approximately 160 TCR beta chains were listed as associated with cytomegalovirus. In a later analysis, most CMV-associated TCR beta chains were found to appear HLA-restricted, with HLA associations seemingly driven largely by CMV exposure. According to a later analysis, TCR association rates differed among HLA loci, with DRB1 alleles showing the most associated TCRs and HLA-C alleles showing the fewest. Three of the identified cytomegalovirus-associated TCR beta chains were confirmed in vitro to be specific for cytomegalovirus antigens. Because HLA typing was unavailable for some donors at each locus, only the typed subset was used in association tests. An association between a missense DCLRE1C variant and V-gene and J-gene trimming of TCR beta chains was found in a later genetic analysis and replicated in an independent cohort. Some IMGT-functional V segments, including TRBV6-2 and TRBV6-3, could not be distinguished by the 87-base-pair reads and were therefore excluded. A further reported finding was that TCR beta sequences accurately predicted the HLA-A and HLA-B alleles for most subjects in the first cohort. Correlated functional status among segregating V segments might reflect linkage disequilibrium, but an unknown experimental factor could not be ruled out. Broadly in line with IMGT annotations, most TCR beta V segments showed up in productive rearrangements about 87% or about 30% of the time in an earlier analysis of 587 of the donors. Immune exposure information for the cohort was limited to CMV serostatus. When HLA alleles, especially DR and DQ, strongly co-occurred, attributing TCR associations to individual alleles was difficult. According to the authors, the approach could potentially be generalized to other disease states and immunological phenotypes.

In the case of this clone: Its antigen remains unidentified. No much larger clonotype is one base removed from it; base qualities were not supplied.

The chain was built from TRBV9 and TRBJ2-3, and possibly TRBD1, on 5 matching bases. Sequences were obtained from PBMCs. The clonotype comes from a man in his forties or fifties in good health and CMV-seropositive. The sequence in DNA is TGTGCCAGCAGCGTAGCTAGTGCAGGGTTAACAGATACGCAGTATTTT. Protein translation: CASSVASAGLTDTQYF.